These 15 T cell receptor beta chains were sequenced from one sample in a study of T cells in Graves' hyperthyroidism and ophthalmopathy (dated by TCRdb to between 2018 and 2020). The library was built by means of multiplex PCR. Instrument used: Illumina HiSeq 2000. TCR beta CDR3 regions were amplified from RNA transcripts. The first round of RT-PCR for the TCR CDR3 was performed with the HTBI primer set and the Qiagen OneStep RT-PCR kit. TCRdb reworked the public reads: Q25 trimming with fastp, MiXCR clone assembly, productive beta chains retained. Rows matching on CDR3 protein sequence are summarized as one entry with the most common DNA and genes. For this sample the table gives some 800,000 distinct CDR3 sequences, of which roughly 37% were detected only once. The top ten clonotypes cover over 8% of the sample. Sequencing was done on a sample of blood. The source is a young man with Graves' hyperthyroidism.

The table lists this clonotype with many counts. The chain recombines TRBV24-1 with TRBJ1-5; no reliable D call. Germline loops: CDR1 KGHDR, CDR2 SFDVKD. CDR3 size: 14 residues. V was cut by 2 bases and J by 0 bases, with 4 bases left in between. This CDR3 reads CATSDWDSNQPQHF. Written as DNA, the CDR3 is TGTGCCACCAGTGATTGGGATAGCAATCAGCCCCAGCATTTT.

The chain has TRBV25-1 and TRBJ1-2; possible D gene TRBD1, 5 bases. The CDR3 covers 14 residues. V was cut by 8 bases and J by 6 bases, with 19 bases left in between. CDR1 and CDR2 from the germline V gene are MGHDK and SYGVNS. This chain's CDR3 is CASVESQGSNGYTF. Here the CDR3 DNA reads TGTGCCAGCGTTGAGTCCCAGGGATCAAATGGCTACACCTTC.

The rearrangement links TRBV2 to TRBJ1-2; 9 nucleotides agree with TRBD1. CDR1 and CDR2 from the germline V gene are SNHLY and FYNNEI. CDR3 length equals 15 residues. The J segment lost 4 bases and the V segment lost 6 bases, leaving 9 bases of the junction unmatched. The CDR3 is CASSHGTGKAYGYTF. The CDR3 nucleotides read TGTGCCAGCAGCCACGGGACAGGGAAAGCCTATGGCTACACCTTC.

This clonotype was counted at least ten times. V is TRBV24-1 and J is TRBJ2-2; possible D gene TRBD2, 5 bases. The CDR3 runs to 12 residues. CDR1 KGHDR and CDR2 SFDVKD come from the germline V gene. Trimming took off 11 bases at V and 7 bases at J, with 13 bases between the two ends. This CDR3 reads CAIGESLGELFF. CDR3 DNA: TGTGCCATCGGGGAGTCACTCGGGGAGCTGTTTTTT.

The rearrangement joins TRBV15 to TRBJ2-1, with TRBD2 matching 12 bases. The CDR3 runs to 15 residues. CDR1 is LNHNV, CDR2 YYDKDF, per germline (reference sequence). Trimming removed 0 bases from V and 9 bases from J; junction bases left unmatched: 3. The CDR3 loop is CATSRDLAGGVEQFF. The CDR3 nucleotides read TGTGCCACCAGCAGAGATCTAGCGGGAGGGGTTGAGCAGTTCTTC.

J is TRBJ2-2 and V is TRBV7-9; maybe TRBD1 (7 bases). The CDR3 totals 15 residues. CDR1 is SEHNR, CDR2 FQNEAQ, per germline (reference sequence). V shed 10 bases and J shed 3 bases, with 18 bases lying between them. CDR3 DNA sequence: TGTGCCACCGAGGGGGGACAGTGGGACACCGGGGAGCTGTTTTTT. Its protein product is CATEGGQWDTGELFF.

V usage is TRBV9 and J usage is TRBJ2-3; no clear D. This CDR3 has 12 residues. The germline V gene encodes CDR1 SGDLS and CDR2 YYNGEE. The V and J ends lost 3 bases and 5 bases respectively, with 7 bases between them. The CDR3 bases are TGTGCCAGCAGCGGCCCGGAAGATACGCAGTATTTT. Encoded protein: CASSGPEDTQYF.

This clonotype was seen only once. This may be a read error, as it is one base from a much larger clone. The CDR3 ends on some other residue instead of the conserved phenylalanine or tryptophan, so this is likely a read error. The chain carries TRBV19 and TRBJ1-6; D is ambiguous. CDR3 length: 13 residues. Trimming removed 0 bases from V and 9 bases from J, with 6 bases in between. The germline V gene has CDR1 LNHDA and CDR2 SQIVND (reference sequence). In DNA, the CDR3 is TGTGCCAGTAGTATAGAATCGGGTTCACCCCTCCACCTT. This encodes CASSIESGSPLHL.

The V gene is TRBV6-6, the J gene TRBJ1-1; D unresolved. The CDR3 runs to 11 residues. The germline V and J ends were trimmed by 3 bases and 7 bases, with 6 bases remaining between them. CDR1 is MNHNY and CDR2 is SVGAGI in the germline V gene (reference sequence). The CDR3 DNA sequence: TGTGCCAGCAGTTATCCCAATGAAGCTTTCTTT. Its protein product is CASSYPNEAFF.

The CDR3 DNA is TGCGCCAGCAGCGACAGGGGCAAGGCCTACGAGCAGTACTTC. Translation gives CASSDRGKAYEQYF. V gene TRBV5-1 combines with J gene TRBJ2-7; 8 positions agree with TRBD1. This CDR3 region has 14 residues. V lost 4 bases and J lost 2; bases outside the gene matches: 5. Germline V lookup: CDR1 SGHRS, CDR2 YFSETQ.

The gene calls are TRBV5-5 and TRBJ1-3; D may be TRBD1 (6 bases). V was cut by 2 bases and J by 0 bases, with 12 bases left in between. This CDR3 comprises 16 residues. The germline V gene encodes CDR1 SGHKS and CDR2 YYEKEE (reference sequence). This CDR3 is CASSLGQIYSGNTIYF. The DNA of the CDR3 is TGTGCCAGCAGCTTAGGACAGATTTACTCTGGAAACACCATATATTTT.

This clonotype was picked up a small number of times. The CDR3 loop reads CASSSRLGMNTEAFF. DNA of the CDR3: TGCGCCAGCAGCTCACGACTAGGAATGAACACTGAAGCTTTCTTT. The J gene is TRBJ1-1, the V gene TRBV5-1; no clear D gene. The CDR3 is 15 residues long. V was trimmed by 3 bases and J by 0 bases, leaving 12 bases between them. The V gene's germline CDR1 is SGHRS and CDR2 YFSETQ.

The CDR3 coding sequence is TGCAGTGCTAGGACAGGGGAAGATTCACCCCTCCACTTT. Translated: CSARTGEDSPLHF. The rearrangement links TRBV20-1 to TRBJ1-6; TRBD1 agrees at 8 bases. The length of the CDR3 is 13 residues. The germline gives CDR1 DFQATT, CDR2 SNEGSKA (reference sequence). The ends lost 3 bases at V and 8 bases at J; junction bases unmatched: 3.

The genes are TRBV3-1 and TRBJ2-5, with TRBD2 matching 10 bases. J lost 3 bases, V lost 0 bases, and 4 bases had no gene match. Germline-derived CDR1 and CDR2 are LGHDT and YNNKEL (reference sequence). The CDR3 contains 16 residues. CDR3 in amino acids: CASSQEIAGGEETQYF. CDR3 bases: TGTGCCAGCAGCCAAGAGATAGCGGGGGGTGAAGAGACCCAGTACTTC.

CDR3 protein: CASSQGDGGSHYEQYF. The DNA for the CDR3 is TGTGCCAGCAGCCAAGGAGACGGGGGCTCGCACTACGAGCAGTACTTC. V gene TRBV4-2 combines with J gene TRBJ2-7; D is perhaps TRBD1 or TRBD2 (6 bases each). The CDR3 covers 16 residues. V was trimmed by 1 base and J by 3 bases, leaving 16 bases between them. CDR1 LGHNA and CDR2 YNFKEQ come from the germline V gene.